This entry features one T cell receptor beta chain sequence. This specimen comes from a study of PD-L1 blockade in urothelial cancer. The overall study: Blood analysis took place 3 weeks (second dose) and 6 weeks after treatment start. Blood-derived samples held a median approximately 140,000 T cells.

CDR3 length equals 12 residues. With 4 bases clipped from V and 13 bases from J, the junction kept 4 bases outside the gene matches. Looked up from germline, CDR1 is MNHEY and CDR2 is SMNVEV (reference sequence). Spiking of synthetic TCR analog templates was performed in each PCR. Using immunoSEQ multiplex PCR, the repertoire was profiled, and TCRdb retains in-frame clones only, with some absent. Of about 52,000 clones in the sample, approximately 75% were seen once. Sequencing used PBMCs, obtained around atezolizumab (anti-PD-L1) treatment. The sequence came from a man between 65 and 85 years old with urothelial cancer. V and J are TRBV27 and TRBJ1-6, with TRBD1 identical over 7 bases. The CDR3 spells CASSSTTGPLHF. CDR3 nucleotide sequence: TGTGCCAGCAGTTCCACGACAGGGCCCCTCCACTTT.